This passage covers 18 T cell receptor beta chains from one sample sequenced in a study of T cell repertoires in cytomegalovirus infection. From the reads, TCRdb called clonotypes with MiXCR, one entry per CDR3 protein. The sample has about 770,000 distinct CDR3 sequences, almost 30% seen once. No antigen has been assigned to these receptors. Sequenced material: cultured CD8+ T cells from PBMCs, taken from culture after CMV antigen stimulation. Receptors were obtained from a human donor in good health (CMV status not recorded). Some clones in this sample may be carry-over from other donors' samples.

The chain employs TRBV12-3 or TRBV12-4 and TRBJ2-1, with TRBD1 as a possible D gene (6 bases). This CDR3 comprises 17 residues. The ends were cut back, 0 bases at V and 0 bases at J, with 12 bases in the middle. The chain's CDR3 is CASSLASDSSSYNEQFF. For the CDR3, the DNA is TGTGCCAGCAGTTTAGCGTCGGACAGCAGCTCCTACAATGAGCAGTTCTTC.

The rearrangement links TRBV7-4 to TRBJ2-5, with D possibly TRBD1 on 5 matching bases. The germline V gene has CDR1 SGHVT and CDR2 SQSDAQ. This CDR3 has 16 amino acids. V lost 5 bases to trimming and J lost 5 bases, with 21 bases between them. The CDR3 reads CASSTGLVGPPETQYF. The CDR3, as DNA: TGTGCCAGCAGCACAGGCCTAGTGGGCCCACCGGAGACCCAGTACTTC.

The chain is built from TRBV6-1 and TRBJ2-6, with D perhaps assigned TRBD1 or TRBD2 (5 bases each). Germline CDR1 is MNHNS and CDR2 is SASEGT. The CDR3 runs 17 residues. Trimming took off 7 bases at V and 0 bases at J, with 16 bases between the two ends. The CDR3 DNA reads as TGTGCCAGCACCTACAGTGGGGACCGCTCTGGGGCCAACGTCCTGACTTTC. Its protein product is CASTYSGDRSGANVLTF.

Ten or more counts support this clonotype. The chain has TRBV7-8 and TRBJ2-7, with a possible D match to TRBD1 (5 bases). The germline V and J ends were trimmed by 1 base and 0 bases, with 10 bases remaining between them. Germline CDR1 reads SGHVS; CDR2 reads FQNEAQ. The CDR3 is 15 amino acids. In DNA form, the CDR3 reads TGTGCCAGCAGCTTAGAAGGACACGGCTCCTACGAGCAGTACTTC. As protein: CASSLEGHGSYEQYF.

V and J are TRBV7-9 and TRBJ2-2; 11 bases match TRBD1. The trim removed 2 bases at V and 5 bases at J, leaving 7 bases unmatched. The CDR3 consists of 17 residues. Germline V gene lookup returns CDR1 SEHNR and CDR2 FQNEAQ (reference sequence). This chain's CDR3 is CASSLQFGTGGTGELFF. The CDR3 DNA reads TGTGCCAGCAGCTTACAGTTCGGGACAGGGGGTACCGGGGAGCTGTTTTTT.

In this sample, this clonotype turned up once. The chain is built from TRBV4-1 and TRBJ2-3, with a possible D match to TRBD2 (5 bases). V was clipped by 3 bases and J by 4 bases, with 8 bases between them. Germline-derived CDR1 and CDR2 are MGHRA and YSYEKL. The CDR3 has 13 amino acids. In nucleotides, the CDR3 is TGCGCCAGCAGCCAGGGAGACCCAGATACGCAGTATTTT. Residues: CASSQGDPDTQYF.

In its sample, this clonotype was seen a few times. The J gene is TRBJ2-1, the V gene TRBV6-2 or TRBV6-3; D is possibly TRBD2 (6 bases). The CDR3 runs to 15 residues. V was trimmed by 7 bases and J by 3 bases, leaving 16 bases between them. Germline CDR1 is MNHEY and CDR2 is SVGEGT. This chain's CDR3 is CASTNEEGFYNEQFF. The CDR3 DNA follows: TGTGCCAGCACCAACGAGGAGGGATTCTACAATGAGCAGTTCTTC.

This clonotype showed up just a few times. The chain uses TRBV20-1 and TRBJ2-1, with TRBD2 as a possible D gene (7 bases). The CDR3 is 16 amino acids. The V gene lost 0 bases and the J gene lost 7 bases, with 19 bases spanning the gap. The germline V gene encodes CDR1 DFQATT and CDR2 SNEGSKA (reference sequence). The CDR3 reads CSAREPTGRGGNEQFF. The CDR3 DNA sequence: TGCAGTGCTAGAGAACCCACAGGGAGGGGTGGAAATGAGCAGTTCTTC.

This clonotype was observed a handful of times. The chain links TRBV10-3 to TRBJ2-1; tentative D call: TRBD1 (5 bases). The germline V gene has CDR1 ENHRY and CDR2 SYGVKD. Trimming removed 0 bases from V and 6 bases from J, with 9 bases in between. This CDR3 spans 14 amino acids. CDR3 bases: TGTGCCATCAGTGAGTCGATGCAGGGCAATGAGCAGTTCTTC. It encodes CAISESMQGNEQFF.

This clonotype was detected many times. CDR3: CASSLTLQGTEQYF. CDR3 DNA: TGTGCCAGCAGCCTCACCCTTCAGGGAACCGAGCAGTACTTC. V and J are TRBV7-2 and TRBJ2-7, with D tentatively TRBD1 (5 bases). Germline V gene data show CDR1 as SGHTA and CDR2 as FQGNSA. The V and J ends lost 5 bases and 6 bases respectively, with 17 bases between them. This CDR3 has 14 amino acids.

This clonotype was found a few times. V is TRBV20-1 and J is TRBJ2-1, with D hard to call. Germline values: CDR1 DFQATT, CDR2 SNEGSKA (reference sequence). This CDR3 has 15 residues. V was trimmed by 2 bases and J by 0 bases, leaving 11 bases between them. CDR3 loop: CSARITDNSYNEQFF. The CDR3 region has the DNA TGCAGTGCTAGAATCACAGATAACTCCTACAATGAGCAGTTCTTC.

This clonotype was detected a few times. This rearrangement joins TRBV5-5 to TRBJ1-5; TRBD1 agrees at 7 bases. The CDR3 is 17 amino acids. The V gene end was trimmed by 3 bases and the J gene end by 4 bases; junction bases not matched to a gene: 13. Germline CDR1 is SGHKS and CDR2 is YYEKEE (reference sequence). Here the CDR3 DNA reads TGTGCCAGCAGCTCGTATGACAGGGTCACCCTTAATCAGCCCCAGCATTTT. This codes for CASSSYDRVTLNQPQHF.

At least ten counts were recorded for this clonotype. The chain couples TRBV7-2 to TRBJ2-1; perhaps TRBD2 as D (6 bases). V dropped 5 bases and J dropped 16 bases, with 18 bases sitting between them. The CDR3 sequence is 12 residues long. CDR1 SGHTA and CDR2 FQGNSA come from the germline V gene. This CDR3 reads CASSPGREPEFF. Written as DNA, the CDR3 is TGTGCCAGCAGCCCCGGACGGGAGCCTGAATTCTTC.

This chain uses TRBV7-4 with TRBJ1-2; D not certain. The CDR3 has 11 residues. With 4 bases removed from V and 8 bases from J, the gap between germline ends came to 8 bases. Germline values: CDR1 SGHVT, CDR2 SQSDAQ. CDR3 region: CASSWSQGYTF. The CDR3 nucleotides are TGTGCCAGCAGCTGGTCCCAGGGCTACACCTTC.

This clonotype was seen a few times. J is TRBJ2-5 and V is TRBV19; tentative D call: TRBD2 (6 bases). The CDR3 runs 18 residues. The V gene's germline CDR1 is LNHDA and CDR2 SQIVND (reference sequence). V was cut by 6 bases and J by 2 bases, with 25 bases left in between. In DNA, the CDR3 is TGTGCCAGTAGCCAACCCCAGCGGGCCCTACTCTTTCAAGAGACCCAGTACTTC. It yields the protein CASSQPQRALLFQETQYF.

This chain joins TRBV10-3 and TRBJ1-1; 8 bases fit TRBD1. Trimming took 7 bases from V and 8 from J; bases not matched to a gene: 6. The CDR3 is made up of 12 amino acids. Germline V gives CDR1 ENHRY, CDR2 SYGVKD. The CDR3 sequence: CAITTQGAEAFF. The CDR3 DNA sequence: TGTGCCATCACCACCCAGGGGGCGGAAGCTTTCTTT.

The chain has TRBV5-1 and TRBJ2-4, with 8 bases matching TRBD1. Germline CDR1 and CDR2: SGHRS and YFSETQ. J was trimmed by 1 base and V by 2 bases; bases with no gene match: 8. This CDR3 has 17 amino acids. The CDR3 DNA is TGCGCCAGCAGCTTACAGCATCAGGGGGCGGCCAAAAACATTCAGTACTTC. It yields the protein CASSLQHQGAAKNIQYF.

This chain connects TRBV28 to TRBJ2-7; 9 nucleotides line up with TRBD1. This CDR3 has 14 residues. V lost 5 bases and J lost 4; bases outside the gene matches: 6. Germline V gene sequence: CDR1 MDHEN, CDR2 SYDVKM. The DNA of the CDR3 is TGTGCCAGCAGTAATCTGACAGGGGGGTACGAGCAGTACTTC. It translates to CASSNLTGGYEQYF.